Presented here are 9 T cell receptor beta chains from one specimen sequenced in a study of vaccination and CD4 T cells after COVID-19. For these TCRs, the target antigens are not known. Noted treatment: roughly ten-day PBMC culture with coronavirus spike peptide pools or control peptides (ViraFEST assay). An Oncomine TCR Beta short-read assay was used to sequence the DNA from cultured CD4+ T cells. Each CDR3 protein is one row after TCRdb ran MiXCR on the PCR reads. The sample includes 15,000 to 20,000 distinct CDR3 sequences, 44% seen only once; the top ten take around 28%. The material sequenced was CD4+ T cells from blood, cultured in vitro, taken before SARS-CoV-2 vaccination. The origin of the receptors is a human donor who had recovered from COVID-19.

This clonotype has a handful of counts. This chain's CDR3 is CASSGTGLDNQPQHF. The CDR3 nucleotides are TGTGCCAGCAGCGGAACAGGGTTGGACAATCAGCCCCAGCATTTT. The V and J genes are TRBV2 and TRBJ1-5; D possibly corresponds to TRBD1 (6 bases). Trimming cost V 6 bases and J 3 bases, with 15 bases left between them. Germline V CDR1 and CDR2: SNHLY, FYNNEI. This CDR3 region has 15 residues.

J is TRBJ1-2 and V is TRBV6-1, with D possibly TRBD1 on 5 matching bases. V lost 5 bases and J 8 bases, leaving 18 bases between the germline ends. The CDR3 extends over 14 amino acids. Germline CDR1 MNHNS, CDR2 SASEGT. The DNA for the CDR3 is TGTGCCAGCAGTCCGGGGGGACCGCTGGGCGGCTACACCTTC. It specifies CASSPGGPLGGYTF.

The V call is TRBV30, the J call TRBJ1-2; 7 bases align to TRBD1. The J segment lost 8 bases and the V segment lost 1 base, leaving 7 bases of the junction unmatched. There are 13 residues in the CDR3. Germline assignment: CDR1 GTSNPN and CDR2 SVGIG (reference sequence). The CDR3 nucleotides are TGTGCCTGGAGTGCCACGCAGGGGGGAGGCTACACCTTC. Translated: CAWSATQGGGYTF.

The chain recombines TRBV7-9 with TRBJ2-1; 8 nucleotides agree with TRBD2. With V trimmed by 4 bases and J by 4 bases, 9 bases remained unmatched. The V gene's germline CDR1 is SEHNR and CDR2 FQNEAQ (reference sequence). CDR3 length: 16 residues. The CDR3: CASSSAVAGGYNEQFF. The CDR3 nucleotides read TGTGCCAGCAGCTCCGCCGTGGCGGGGGGTTACAATGAGCAGTTCTTC.

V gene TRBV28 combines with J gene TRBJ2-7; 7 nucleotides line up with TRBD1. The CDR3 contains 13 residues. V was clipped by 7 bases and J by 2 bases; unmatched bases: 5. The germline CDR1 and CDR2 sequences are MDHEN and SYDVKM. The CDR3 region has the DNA TGTGCCAGCACACGACAGGGTACCTACGAGCAGTACTTC. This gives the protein CASTRQGTYEQYF.

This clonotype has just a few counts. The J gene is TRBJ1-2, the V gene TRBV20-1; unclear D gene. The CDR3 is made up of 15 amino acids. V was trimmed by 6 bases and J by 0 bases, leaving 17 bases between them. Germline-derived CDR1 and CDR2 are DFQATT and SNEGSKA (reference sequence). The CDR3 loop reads CSAPMGGTSNYGYTF. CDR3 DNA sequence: TGCAGTGCGCCCATGGGTGGTACCTCTAACTATGGCTACACCTTC.

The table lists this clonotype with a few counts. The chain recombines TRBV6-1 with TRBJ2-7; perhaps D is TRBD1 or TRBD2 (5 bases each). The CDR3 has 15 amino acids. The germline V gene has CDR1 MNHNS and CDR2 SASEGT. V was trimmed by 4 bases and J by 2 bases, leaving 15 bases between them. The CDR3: CASSAEQGAPYEQYF. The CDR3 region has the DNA TGTGCCAGCAGTGCGGAGCAGGGAGCACCCTACGAGCAGTACTTC.

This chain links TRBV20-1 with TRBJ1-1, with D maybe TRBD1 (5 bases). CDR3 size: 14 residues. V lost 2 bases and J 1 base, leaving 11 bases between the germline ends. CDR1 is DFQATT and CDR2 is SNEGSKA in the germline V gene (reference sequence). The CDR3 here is CSARRGRANTEAFF. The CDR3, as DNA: TGCAGTGCTAGAAGGGGCAGGGCGAACACTGAAGCTTTCTTT.

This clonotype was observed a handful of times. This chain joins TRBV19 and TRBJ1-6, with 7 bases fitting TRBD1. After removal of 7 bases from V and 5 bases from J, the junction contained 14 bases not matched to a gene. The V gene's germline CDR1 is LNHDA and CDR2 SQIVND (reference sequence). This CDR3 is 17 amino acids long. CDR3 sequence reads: CASTNHGDSDHNSPLHF. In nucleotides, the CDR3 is TGTGCCAGTACCAACCATGGGGACAGTGACCATAATTCACCCCTCCACTTT.